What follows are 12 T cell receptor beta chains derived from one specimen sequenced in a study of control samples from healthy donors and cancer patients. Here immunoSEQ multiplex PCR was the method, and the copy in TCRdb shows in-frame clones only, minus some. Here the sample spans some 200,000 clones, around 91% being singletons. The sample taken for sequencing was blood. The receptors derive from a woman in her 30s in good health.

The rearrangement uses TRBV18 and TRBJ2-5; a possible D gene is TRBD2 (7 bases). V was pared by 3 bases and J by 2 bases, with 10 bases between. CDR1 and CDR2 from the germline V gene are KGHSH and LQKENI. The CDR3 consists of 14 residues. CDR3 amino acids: CASSPEGGQETQYF. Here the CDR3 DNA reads TGTGCCAGCTCACCTGAGGGGGGGCAAGAGACCCAGTACTTC.

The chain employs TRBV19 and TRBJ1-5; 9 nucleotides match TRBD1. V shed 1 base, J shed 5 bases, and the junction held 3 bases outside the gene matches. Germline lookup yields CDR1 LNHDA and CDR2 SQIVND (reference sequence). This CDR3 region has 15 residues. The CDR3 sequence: CASSIGTGVYQPQHF. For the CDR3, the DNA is TGTGCCAGTAGTATAGGGACAGGGGTATATCAGCCCCAGCATTTT.

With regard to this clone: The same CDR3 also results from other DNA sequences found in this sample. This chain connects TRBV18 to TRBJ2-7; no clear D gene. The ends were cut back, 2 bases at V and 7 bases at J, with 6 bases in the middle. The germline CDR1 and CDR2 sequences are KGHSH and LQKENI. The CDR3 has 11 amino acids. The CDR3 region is CASSPGGEQYF. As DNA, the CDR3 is TGTGCCAGCTCACCAGGTGGGGAGCAGTACTTC.

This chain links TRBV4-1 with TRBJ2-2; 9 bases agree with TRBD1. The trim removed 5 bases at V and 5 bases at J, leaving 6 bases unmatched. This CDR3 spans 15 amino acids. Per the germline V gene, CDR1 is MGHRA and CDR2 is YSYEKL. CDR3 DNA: TGCGCCAGCAGCACGGGACAGGGTGAAACCGGGGAGCTGTTTTTT. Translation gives CASSTGQGETGELFF.

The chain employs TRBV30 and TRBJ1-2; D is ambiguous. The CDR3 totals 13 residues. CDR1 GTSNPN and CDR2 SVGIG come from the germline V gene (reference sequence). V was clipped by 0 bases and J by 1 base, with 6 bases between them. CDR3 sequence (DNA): TGTGCCTGGAGTGTCGGCAATAACTATGGCTACACCTTC. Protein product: CAWSVGNNYGYTF.

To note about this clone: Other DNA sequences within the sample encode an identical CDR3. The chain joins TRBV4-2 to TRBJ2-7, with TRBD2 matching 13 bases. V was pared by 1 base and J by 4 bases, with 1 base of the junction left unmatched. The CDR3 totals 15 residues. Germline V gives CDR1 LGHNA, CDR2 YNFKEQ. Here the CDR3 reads CASSQGLAGGYEQYF. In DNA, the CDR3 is TGTGCCAGCAGCCAAGGACTAGCGGGAGGATACGAGCAGTACTTC.

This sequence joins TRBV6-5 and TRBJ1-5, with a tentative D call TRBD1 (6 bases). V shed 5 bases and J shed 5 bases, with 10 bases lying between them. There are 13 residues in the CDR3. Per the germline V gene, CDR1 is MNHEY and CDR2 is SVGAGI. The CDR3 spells CASSRTADQPQHF. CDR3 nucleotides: TGTGCCAGCAGTCGGACAGCAGATCAGCCCCAGCATTTT.

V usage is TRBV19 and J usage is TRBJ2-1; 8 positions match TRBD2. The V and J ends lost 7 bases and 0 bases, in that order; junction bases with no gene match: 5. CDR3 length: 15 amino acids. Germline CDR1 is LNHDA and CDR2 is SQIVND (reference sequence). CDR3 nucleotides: TGTGCCAGTACCGCGGGACTAGGCTCCTACAATGAGCAGTTCTTC. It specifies CASTAGLGSYNEQFF.

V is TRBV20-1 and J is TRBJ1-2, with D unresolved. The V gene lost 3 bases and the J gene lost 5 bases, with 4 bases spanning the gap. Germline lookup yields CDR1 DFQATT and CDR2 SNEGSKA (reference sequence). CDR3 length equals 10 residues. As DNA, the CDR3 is TGCAGTGCTAGCGGGTATGGCTACACCTTC. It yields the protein CSASGYGYTF.

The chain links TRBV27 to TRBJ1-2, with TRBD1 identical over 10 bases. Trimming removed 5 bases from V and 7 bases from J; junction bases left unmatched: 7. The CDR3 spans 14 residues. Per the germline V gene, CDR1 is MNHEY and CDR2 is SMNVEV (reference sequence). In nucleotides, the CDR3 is TGTGCCAGCAGTCCCGGACAGGGGGTGGGTGGCTACACCTTC. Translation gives CASSPGQGVGGYTF.

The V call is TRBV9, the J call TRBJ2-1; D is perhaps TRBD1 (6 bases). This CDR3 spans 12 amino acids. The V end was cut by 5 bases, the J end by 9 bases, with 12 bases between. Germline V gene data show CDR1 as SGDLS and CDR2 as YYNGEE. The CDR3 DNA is TGTGCCAGCAGTTCAGGGGTGGGTGAGCAGTTCTTC. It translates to CASSSGVGEQFF.

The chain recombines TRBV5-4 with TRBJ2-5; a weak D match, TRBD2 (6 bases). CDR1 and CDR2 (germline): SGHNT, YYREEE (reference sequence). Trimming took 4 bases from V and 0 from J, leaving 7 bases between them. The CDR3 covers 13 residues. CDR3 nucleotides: TGTGCCAGCAGCAGGGACTACCAAGAGACCCAGTACTTC. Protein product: CASSRDYQETQYF.